The rows below give T cell receptor beta chains drawn from one sample of a study of blood T cell repertoires in COVID-19. Generated by immunoSEQ multiplex PCR, the TCRdb table keeps only in-frame clones and is missing some. The sample has around 330,000 clones; roughly 89% are singletons. The sample was PBMCs or T cells enriched from blood (not recorded which). The source of these receptors is a woman aged 18-35 years who had recovered from COVID-19. CDR3s include the opening cysteine and the closing phenylalanine or tryptophan. Fields, in order: clone size, J gene, V gene, D gene, CDR3 DNA, CDR3 protein. The D gene is left open where the match is weak. Not every row has a clone size; where given, it reads once, few, many or a size class.

abundance: few
j_gene: TRBJ2-1
v_gene: TRBV28
d_gene: TRBD2
CDR3nt: TGTGCCAGCAGTTTGTTGTTAGCGGGATCTTTTGAGCAGTTCTTC
CDR3aa: CASSLLLAGSFEQFF

abundance: NA
j_gene: TRBJ2-7
v_gene: TRBV2
d_gene: NA
CDR3nt: TGTGCCAGCAGTCGGGTTTCCGAGCAGTACTTC
CDR3aa: CASSRVSEQYF

abundance: NA
j_gene: TRBJ1-1
v_gene: TRBV5-5
d_gene: NA
CDR3nt: TGTGCCAGCAGCCCGTGGATGCGGGGCACTGAAGCTTTCTTT
CDR3aa: CASSPWMRGTEAFF

abundance: NA
j_gene: TRBJ2-7
v_gene: TRBV6-6
d_gene: NA
CDR3nt: TGTGCCAGCAGTTACCCGGGACTTGTTTACGAGCAGTACTTC
CDR3aa: CASSYPGLVYEQYF

abundance: NA
j_gene: TRBJ1-2
v_gene: TRBV25-1
d_gene: NA
CDR3nt: TGTGCCAGCAGTGACCCTCACGGTTTGGACTATGGCTACACCTTC
CDR3aa: CASSDPHGLDYGYTF

abundance: NA
j_gene: TRBJ2-7
v_gene: TRBV4-3
d_gene: TRBD1
CDR3nt: TGCGCCAGCAGCTCCGGGACAGGGGTCTACGAGCAGTACTTC
CDR3aa: CASSSGTGVYEQYF

abundance: NA
j_gene: TRBJ1-6
v_gene: TRBV6-5
d_gene: NA
CDR3nt: TGTGCCAGCAGCTCCCCGTCTAGTTCACCCCTCCACTTT
CDR3aa: CASSSPSSSPLHF

abundance: NA
j_gene: TRBJ1-4
v_gene: TRBV4-1
d_gene: NA
CDR3nt: TGCGCCAGCAGCCAAGCCTTTACCCCGCAGGATGAAAAACTGTTTTTT
CDR3aa: CASSQAFTPQDEKLFF

abundance: NA
j_gene: TRBJ1-2
v_gene: TRBV19
d_gene: NA
CDR3nt: TGTGCCAGTACCACGTGGGGGCGTTTCTATGGCTACACCTTC
CDR3aa: CASTTWGRFYGYTF

abundance: NA
j_gene: TRBJ2-5
v_gene: TRBV6-5
d_gene: TRBD1
CDR3nt: TGTGCCAGCACAGGGACAGACCAAGAGACCCAGTACTTC
CDR3aa: CASTGTDQETQYF

abundance: NA
j_gene: TRBJ1-2
v_gene: TRBV6-2/TRBV6-3
d_gene: NA
CDR3nt: TGTGCCAGCAGTTACTCCGACAGGAGCTATGGCTACACCTTC
CDR3aa: CASSYSDRSYGYTF

abundance: once
j_gene: TRBJ2-2
v_gene: TRBV5-6
d_gene: NA
CDR3nt: TGTGCCAGCAGACTCCTAATGGAGGGGTTTAGCGGGGAGCTGTTTTTT
CDR3aa: CASRLLMEGFSGELFF

abundance: NA
j_gene: TRBJ2-1
v_gene: TRBV5-1
d_gene: NA
CDR3nt: TGCGCCAGCAGCTTCCGGGACTTCTTCTACAATGAGCAGTTCTTC
CDR3aa: CASSFRDFFYNEQFF

abundance: NA
j_gene: TRBJ1-2
v_gene: TRBV3-1/TRBV3-2
d_gene: TRBD1
CDR3nt: TGTGCCAGCAGCCAGGGGACAGGGCGGGGCTATGGCTACACCTTC
CDR3aa: CASSQGTGRGYGYTF

abundance: NA
j_gene: TRBJ1-5
v_gene: TRBV30
d_gene: NA
CDR3nt: TGTGCCTGGAGTAACGGGCAGGGAAACCAGCCCCAGCATTTT
CDR3aa: CAWSNGQGNQPQHF

abundance: NA
j_gene: TRBJ2-3
v_gene: TRBV7-3
d_gene: NA
CDR3nt: TGTGCCAGCAGCTTAAGGGTAGCTAGCACAGATACGCAGTATTTT
CDR3aa: CASSLRVASTDTQYF

abundance: NA
j_gene: TRBJ2-7
v_gene: TRBV6-2/TRBV6-3
d_gene: NA
CDR3nt: TGTGCCAGCAGTGAGAGAGTCCACGAGCAGTACTTC
CDR3aa: CASSERVHEQYF

abundance: NA
j_gene: TRBJ1-5
v_gene: TRBV19
d_gene: NA
CDR3nt: TGTGCCAGTAGTATAGATGGCGGGACCCTAGTCTATCAGCCCCAGCATTTT
CDR3aa: CASSIDGGTLVYQPQHF

abundance: once
j_gene: TRBJ2-1
v_gene: TRBV24-1
d_gene: NA
CDR3nt: TGTGCCACCAGTGATTCCGTGCCGGGGAGAAGAAACAATGAGCAGTTCTTC
CDR3aa: CATSDSVPGRRNNEQFF

abundance: NA
j_gene: TRBJ2-3
v_gene: TRBV27
d_gene: TRBD2
CDR3nt: TGTGCCAGCAGCCGCGGAGCGGGAGCGTGGGATACGCAGTATTTT
CDR3aa: CASSRGAGAWDTQYF

abundance: NA
j_gene: TRBJ1-6
v_gene: TRBV5-4
d_gene: TRBD1
CDR3nt: TGTGCCAGCAGCTTAAGTCAGGGGGCGCTTTCACCCCTCCACTTT
CDR3aa: CASSLSQGALSPLHF

abundance: NA
j_gene: TRBJ2-2
v_gene: TRBV3-1/TRBV3-2
d_gene: NA
CDR3nt: TGTGCCAGCAGCCTGCGGAACACCGGGGAGCTGTTTTTT
CDR3aa: CASSLRNTGELFF

abundance: NA
j_gene: TRBJ2-5
v_gene: TRBV7-9
d_gene: NA
CDR3nt: TGTGCCAGCAGCTTAGCCCAAGGAGGGGAAGAGACCCAGTACTTC
CDR3aa: CASSLAQGGEETQYF

abundance: NA
j_gene: TRBJ1-2
v_gene: TRBV7-2
d_gene: TRBD1
CDR3nt: TGTGCCAGCAGCTCCTACAGGGGAACTAACTATGGCTACACCTTC
CDR3aa: CASSSYRGTNYGYTF

abundance: NA
j_gene: TRBJ2-2
v_gene: TRBV7-8
d_gene: NA
CDR3nt: TGTGCCAGCAGCCGAGACAGAACCGGGGAGCTGTTTTTT
CDR3aa: CASSRDRTGELFF

abundance: NA
j_gene: TRBJ2-1
v_gene: TRBV19
d_gene: NA
CDR3nt: TGTGCCAGTAGCCAGGGCCTCTACAATGAGCAGTTCTTC
CDR3aa: CASSQGLYNEQFF

abundance: NA
j_gene: TRBJ2-7
v_gene: TRBV7-9
d_gene: TRBD2
CDR3nt: TGTGCCAGCAGCCGCCCCGCGGGAGGATATGAGCAGTACTTC
CDR3aa: CASSRPAGGYEQYF

abundance: NA
j_gene: TRBJ1-2
v_gene: TRBV5-1
d_gene: TRBD1
CDR3nt: TGCGCCAGCGGGACAGGAAACTATGGCTACACCTTC
CDR3aa: CASGTGNYGYTF

abundance: NA
j_gene: TRBJ1-5
v_gene: TRBV28
d_gene: TRBD1
CDR3nt: TGTGCCAGCAGCCCAGACAAACAGGGGGCGGAATATAGCAATCAGCCCCAGCATTTT
CDR3aa: CASSPDKQGAEYSNQPQHF